This record concerns one T cell receptor (beta chain) sequence. No antigen is known for it. No much larger clone is present one base from it, and per-base qualities are unavailable. This entry is derived from a study of OX40 agonist ivuxolimab in advanced cancers. With respect to the entire study: Ivuxolimab was a fully human IgG2 agonistic monoclonal antibody targeting the costimulatory receptor OX40 (CD134). Intravenous ivuxolimab was administered to patients every 2 weeks at six dose levels: 0.01, 0.1, 0.3, 1.5, 3 and 10 mg/kg. Of the roughly 54 patients in dose escalation, about 19 had hepatocellular carcinoma, some 15 had melanoma, 9 had renal cell carcinoma and 9 had head and neck cancer. The dose-escalation cohort was almost 85% male with a mean age of about 54 years, ranging from about 23 to 85. Patients were allowed to have had prior anti-PD-1, anti-PD-L1 or anti-CTLA-4 therapy, and around 40% of the dose-escalation patients had previously received checkpoint inhibitors. Partial responses occurred in three dose-escalation patients, of whom one had hepatocellular carcinoma and two had cutaneous melanoma. Peripheral TCRbeta sequencing was intended to test whether TCR sequence diversity was altered and clonal T-cell expansion was caused by ivuxolimab. The monotherapy dose-escalation portion (N of about 49 patients) of the phase I ivuxolimab trial is reported in the paper.

Here is what the overall study found, with its caveats: In the 0.1-3.0 mg/kg groups, partial responders had among the lowest normalized peripheral clonal expansion, particularly in CD8+ T cells. Low levels of normalized T-cell clonal expansion were also shown by some nonresponding patients. After ivuxolimab, CD8+ T cells had more expanded clones than CD4+ T cells on average. Which antigens the clonally expanded peripheral T cells were specific for was not determined. At doses of 0.1 to 3.0 mg/kg, clonal expansion of both CD4+ and CD8+ blood T cells was observed from baseline to week 6.

Genomic DNA was isolated from the sorted cells so that the TCRbeta CDR3 region could be sequenced. The immunoSEQ Assay was used to sequence the TCRbeta CDR3 regions. This is the immuneACCESS table as TCRdb keeps it, with only in-frame sequences that have V and J called. A part of the clones is gone; compared with another copy, unresolved V genes explain less than half, and the rest is unexplained. The table for this sample lists 30,000 to 45,000 clones; over 60% of them were counted only once. Around a tenth of the sample goes to the ten largest clones. V loses 4 bases of germline sequence and J loses 0 bases, and the interval between the two ends is 14 bases. The CDR3 goes from the cysteine to the phenylalanine over 15 residues. Only the CDR3 DNA is retained, 45 bases long and in frame from the first base. The germline V gene specifies SGDLS as CDR1 and YYNGEE as CDR2. Patients with autoimmune disease history or receiving systemic immunosuppression were excluded from the trial. In every dose cohort, peripheral blood was drawn for TCR sequencing at baseline, cycle 4 day 1, and cycle 7 day 1. Samples were obtained from an open-label, multicenter, first-in-human phase I dose-escalation trial of ivuxolimab. The trial enrolled adults with locally advanced or metastatic head and neck squamous cell, hepatocellular, melanoma or renal cell carcinoma. Before TCR sequencing, CD4+ T cells and CD8+ T cells from peripheral blood were sorted into separate populations.

The chain is assembled from TRBV9 and TRBJ2-7; no D gene call is confident. Sequencing used CD4+ or CD8+ T cells sorted from blood, obtained in a trial of the OX40 agonist ivuxolimab. The clonotype was recovered from an adult with an advanced solid tumor such as melanoma, head and neck, liver or kidney cancer. The CDR3 protein sequence reads: CASSPTSSSSYEQYF. The DNA sequence follows: TGTGCCAGCAGCCCGACGAGTTCAAGCTCCTACGAGCAGTACTTC.